Given below is one TCR beta chain in context. Antigen specificity is unknown. TCRdb keeps only in-frame clones here, not all; method: immunoSEQ multiplex PCR. The sample carries more than 140,000 clones, approximately 89% recorded once. The sample belongs to a study of T cell responses to AZD1222 COVID-19 vaccine. On the study more broadly: Both about-4-week and about-12-week second-dose recipients were combined.

Looked up from germline, CDR1 is SQVTM and CDR2 is ANQGSEA. CDR3 size: 14 residues. V lost 5 bases and J lost 7; bases outside the gene matches: 5. Study findings and constraints: Spike-specific TCR depth and breadth grew after two AZD1222 doses. Among the donors, most were white British and more were female, and clonal diversity was possibly underestimated. The study reported that nearly half of spike-specific TCRs target unmutated variant regions.

This chain uses TRBV29-1 with TRBJ1-6, with 10 bases that match TRBD1. The source was peripheral blood, collected on day 0 of AZD1222 vaccination. The TCR sequence derives from an adult in good health. The CDR3 coding sequence is TGCAGCGTTAGGGACAGGGGATCGAATTCACCCCTCCACTTT. Translating gives CSVRDRGSNSPLHF. Combining the CDR3 with reference TRBV29-1 and TRBJ1-6 gives the whole variable domain SAVISQKPSRDICQRGTSLTIQCQVDSQVTMMFWYRQQPGQSLTLIATANQGSEATYESGFVIDKFPISRPNLTFSTLTVSNMSPEDSSIYLCSVRDRGSNSPLHFGNGTRLTVT.